This T cell receptor (beta chain) was profiled in a study of shared clonotypes between healthy human individuals. Broader study findings: Across subsets, estimated richness was generally greater for naive than for memory populations.

Only in-frame clones appear in the TCRdb table, and some are missing; sequencing was by immunoSEQ multiplex PCR. The data hold 700,000 to 950,000 clones, with roughly 96% observed a single time. This CDR3 contains 11 residues. V was trimmed by 5 bases and J by 4 bases, leaving 5 bases between them. Per the germline V gene, CDR1 is ENHRY and CDR2 is SYGVKD. About this clone itself: Its antigen is still unknown.

Terminally differentiated effector memory CD45RA+ cells were excluded by CCR7 positive selection of CD45RO-negative cells. The clonotype comes from a man aged 25 to 40 in good health. The rearrangement links TRBV10-3 to TRBJ1-2; D is uncertain. The sample was naive CD8+ T cells sorted from blood. CDR3 bases: TGTGCCATCAGTACAACCTATGGCTACACCTTC. It is translated as CAISTTYGYTF.